One sample yielded the 8 T cell receptor beta chains listed below, sequenced in a study of blood T cell repertoires in COVID-19. Libraries were prepared by immunoSEQ multiplex PCR; TCRdb keeps only in-frame clonotypes and omits some of them. Of approximately 120,000 clones in the sample, 65% to 90% are singletons; the top ten hold 27%. Sequenced input: peripheral blood. The origin of the receptors is a woman over 75 with acute or convalescent COVID-19.

The V call is TRBV9, the J call TRBJ2-3, with TRBD1 matching over 9 bases. The V and J ends lost 4 bases and 2 bases, in that order; junction bases with no gene match: 2. In germline, CDR1 is SGDLS, CDR2 YYNGEE. The CDR3 contains 14 residues. CDR3 DNA sequence: TGTGCCAGCAGCCGGACAGGGGACACAGATACGCAGTATTTT. It specifies CASSRTGDTDTQYF. The variable domain in full, with the rest retrieved from reference TRBV9 and TRBJ2-3, is DSGVTQTPKHLITATGQRVTLRCSPRSGDLSVYWYQQSLDQGLQFLIQYYNGEERAKGNILERFSAQQFPDLHSELNLSSLELGDSALYFCASSRTGDTDTQYFGPGTRLTVL.

This chain uses TRBV7-9 with TRBJ1-5, with TRBD1 identical over 9 bases. Germline V gene lookup returns CDR1 SEHNR and CDR2 FQNEAQ (reference sequence). V shed 1 base and J 4 bases; nucleotides not matched to a gene: 5. The CDR3 is 16 amino acids. The CDR3 here is CASSLGGQGPNQPQHF. The CDR3 bases are TGTGCCAGCAGCTTAGGAGGACAGGGGCCTAATCAGCCCCAGCATTTT.

The chain employs TRBV7-3 and TRBJ1-1; weak D call: TRBD1 (6 bases). The CDR3 consists of 14 residues. The germline V and J ends were trimmed by 2 bases and 4 bases, with 11 bases remaining between them. The germline gives CDR1 SGHTA, CDR2 FQGTGA. The CDR3 spells CASSLQGRSTEAFF. CDR3 nucleotide sequence: TGTGCCAGCAGCTTACAGGGGCGGAGCACTGAAGCTTTCTTT.

V usage is TRBV11-2 and J usage is TRBJ1-6; D ambiguous. This CDR3 has 13 residues. Between the trimmed V and J ends, which lost 0 bases and 8 bases, there was a span of 5 bases. Germline CDR1 is SGHAT and CDR2 is FQNNGV. The CDR3 here is CASSLDLYSPLHF. CDR3 sequence (DNA): TGTGCCAGCAGCTTAGATCTTTATTCACCCCTCCACTTT.

This clone was observed a handful of times. This sequence joins TRBV5-1 and TRBJ1-1; D remains ambiguous. The CDR3 covers 15 residues. V lost 0 bases and J lost 5, with 14 bases in between. Germline CDR1 reads SGHRS; CDR2 reads YFSETQ. As DNA, the CDR3 is TGCGCCAGCAGCTTGGGGGGAGTTTTAGGGACTGAAGCTTTCTTT. This sequence encodes CASSLGGVLGTEAFF.

This chain connects TRBV28 to TRBJ1-5, with 7 bases lining up with TRBD1. The CDR3 extends over 15 amino acids. Germline trimming cut 5 bases from V and 4 bases from J; bases unmatched to any gene: 8. CDR1 and CDR2 (germline): MDHEN, SYDVKM. The CDR3 region is CASSLGQQMNQPQHF. CDR3 coding DNA: TGTGCCAGCAGTCTGGGACAGCAAATGAATCAGCCCCAGCATTTT.

CDR3 loop: CATSRDLREGTEAFF. The DNA of the CDR3 is TGTGCCACCAGCAGAGATTTACGGGAAGGCACTGAAGCTTTCTTT. The chain links TRBV15 to TRBJ1-1; D gene uncertain. Trimming left V 0 bases short and J 4 bases short, with 12 bases between. CDR1 is LNHNV and CDR2 is YYDKDF in the germline V gene (reference sequence). The CDR3 sequence is 15 residues long.

The rearrangement uses TRBV5-4 and TRBJ2-1; TRBD2 matches at 7 bases. CDR1 and CDR2 from the germline V gene are SGHNT and YYREEE (reference sequence). The trim removed 4 bases at V and 7 bases at J, leaving 11 bases unmatched. The CDR3 consists of 15 residues. The CDR3 sequence: CASSPREGRQNEQFF. The CDR3 DNA reads TGTGCCAGCAGCCCGAGGGAGGGGAGGCAAAATGAGCAGTTCTTC.